These 26 T cell receptor beta chains share one sample of origin, sequenced in a study of blood T cell repertoires in COVID-19. Assay: immunoSEQ multiplex PCR; the TCRdb copy retains only in-frame clones and omits some. This sample carries 350,000 to 450,000 clones, roughly 86% of them seen once, and the ten largest clones take around 1.9%. The sample comprised PBMCs or T cells enriched from blood (not recorded which). Every receptor here comes from a man in his forties in a cohort exposed to, infected with or recovered from COVID-19 (not recorded which).

This clone was detected only once. The V gene is TRBV6-5, the J gene TRBJ2-7; 10 bases map to TRBD1. This CDR3 spans 16 amino acids. Germline V CDR1 and CDR2: MNHEY, SVGAGI. The V gene end was trimmed by 0 bases and the J gene end by 2 bases; junction bases not matched to a gene: 4. CDR3 coding DNA: TGTGCCAGCAGTTACTCGGGGACAGGGGCGACCTACGAGCAGTACTTC. Amino acids: CASSYSGTGATYEQYF.

With respect to this clone: The sample holds other DNA sequences that translate to the same CDR3. V gene TRBV18 combines with J gene TRBJ2-1; TRBD2 matches 10 bases. Germline trimming cut 3 bases from V and 0 bases from J; bases unmatched to any gene: 2. Germline V gene lookup returns CDR1 KGHSH and CDR2 LQKENI. CDR3 length: 16 amino acids. The CDR3 loop is CASSPLAGGSYNEQFF. In DNA form, the CDR3 reads TGTGCCAGCTCACCCTTAGCGGGAGGCTCCTACAATGAGCAGTTCTTC.

The J gene is TRBJ2-1, the V gene TRBV2; unclear D gene. Germline CDR1 SNHLY, CDR2 FYNNEI. The CDR3 extends over 12 amino acids. The V and J ends lost 7 bases and 6 bases respectively, with 10 bases between them. The CDR3 loop is CASTEVLNEQFF. DNA of the CDR3: TGTGCCAGCACCGAGGTTCTCAATGAGCAGTTCTTC.

This clone was counted only a few times. The gene calls are TRBV27 and TRBJ2-1, with 12 bases matching TRBD2. This CDR3 is built from 17 residues. Trimming took 8 bases from V and 7 from J; bases not matched to a gene: 15. Germline V lookup: CDR1 MNHEY, CDR2 SMNVEV (reference sequence). The CDR3 DNA reads TGTGCCAGCCGAGTCCTAGCCGGGGGGACTAGCGGGAATGAGCAGTTCTTC. Translating it yields CASRVLAGGTSGNEQFF.

This chain joins TRBV7-3 and TRBJ1-2, with TRBD1 matching over 10 bases. J was trimmed by 8 bases and V by 5 bases; bases with no gene match: 8. The CDR3 covers 14 residues. Germline V gives CDR1 SGHTA, CDR2 FQGTGA. CDR3 in DNA: TGTGCCAGCAGCCCCTGGGACAGGGGAGGGGGCTACACCTTC. Translated, it gives CASSPWDRGGGYTF.

V and J are TRBV3-1 (or the pseudogene TRBV3-2) and TRBJ2-5, with D possibly TRBD1 on 5 matching bases. This CDR3 has 15 residues. From germline, CDR1 is LGHDT and CDR2 YNNKEL (reference sequence). V was shortened by 3 bases and J by 1 base, with 12 bases between the two germline ends. The CDR3 sequence: CASSHQRQIQETQYF. Written as DNA, the CDR3 is TGTGCCAGCAGCCACCAACGACAGATCCAAGAGACCCAGTACTTC.

The rearrangement joins TRBV7-2 to TRBJ2-2, with D possibly being TRBD1 (5 bases). Germline V gives CDR1 SGHTA, CDR2 FQGNSA. Trimming left V 4 bases short and J 0 bases short, with 6 bases between. The CDR3 runs to 14 residues. The CDR3 coding sequence is TGTGCCAGCAGCTCGACAGCGAACACCGGGGAGCTGTTTTTT. It translates to CASSSTANTGELFF.

J is TRBJ2-5 and V is TRBV4-1, with D maybe TRBD2 (5 bases). In germline, CDR1 is MGHRA, CDR2 YSYEKL. The V gene lost 0 bases and the J gene lost 9 bases, with 14 bases spanning the gap. The CDR3 totals 14 residues. The CDR3 here is CASSQDDRSGAQYF. Written as DNA, the CDR3 is TGCGCCAGCAGCCAAGATGATCGGTCCGGGGCCCAGTACTTC.

The rearrangement uses TRBV4-1 and TRBJ2-7, with 8 nucleotides matching TRBD1. Per germline, CDR1 MGHRA and CDR2 YSYEKL. CDR3 length equals 16 residues. Trimming removed 0 bases from V and 5 bases from J; junction bases left unmatched: 9. CDR3 sequence (DNA): TGCGCCAGCAGCCAAGATCAGGGACAGGAACGGGACGAGCAGTACTTC. Translation: CASSQDQGQERDEQYF.

This chain joins TRBV24-1 and TRBJ2-1; D ambiguous. This CDR3 is built from 13 residues. V dropped 0 bases and J dropped 8 bases, with 7 bases sitting between them. Germline values: CDR1 KGHDR, CDR2 SFDVKD. This chain's CDR3 is CATSDLLADEQFF. CDR3 coding DNA: TGTGCCACCAGTGATTTGCTGGCAGATGAGCAGTTCTTC.

The V and J genes are TRBV3-1 (or the pseudogene TRBV3-2) and TRBJ1-1, with D possibly TRBD1 on 5 matching bases. Germline loops: CDR1 LGHDT, CDR2 YNNKEL (reference sequence). Deletions cut 3 bases from V and 5 bases from J, with 10 bases between. The CDR3 consists of 13 residues. DNA of the CDR3: TGTGCCAGCAGCCAGAAGGGGAGGACTGAAGCTTTCTTT. Translating gives CASSQKGRTEAFF.

This clone has only a few counts. This chain joins TRBV30 and TRBJ2-1; no reliable D call. Germline CDR1 is GTSNPN and CDR2 is SVGIG (reference sequence). The CDR3 extends over 15 amino acids. V lost 0 bases to trimming and J lost 2 bases, with 11 bases between them. The chain's CDR3 is CAWSVRGAPYNEQFF. In nucleotides, the CDR3 is TGTGCCTGGAGTGTCCGAGGCGCTCCCTACAATGAGCAGTTCTTC.

The chain combines TRBV10-3 with TRBJ1-5; tentative D call: TRBD1 (5 bases). Between the trimmed V and J ends, which lost 8 bases and 0 bases, there was a span of 11 bases. Germline CDR1 and CDR2: ENHRY and SYGVKD. This CDR3 is 14 amino acids long. For the CDR3, the DNA is TGTGCCATCGCCCCAGGGAATAGCAATCAGCCCCAGCATTTT. Protein sequence: CAIAPGNSNQPQHF.

This clone was picked up a small number of times. The V gene is TRBV28, the J gene TRBJ1-4; D gene unclear. This CDR3 has 14 residues. Germline V gene lookup returns CDR1 MDHEN and CDR2 SYDVKM. Trimming removed 9 bases at V and 7 bases at J, with 18 bases between. CDR3 region: CASSKGQVSEKLFF. The CDR3 coding sequence is TGTGCCAGTAGTAAAGGCCAGGTTTCTGAAAAACTGTTTTTT. The variable domain in full, with the rest retrieved from reference TRBV28 and TRBJ1-4, is DVKVTQSSRYLVKRTGEKVFLECVQDMDHENMFWYRQDPGLGLRLIYFSYDVKMKEKGDIPEGYSVSREKKERFSLILESASTNQTSMYLCASSKGQVSEKLFFGSGTQLSVL.

The genes are TRBV28 and TRBJ1-6; D ambiguous. The germline gives CDR1 MDHEN, CDR2 SYDVKM. The germline V and J ends were trimmed by 3 bases and 0 bases, with 6 bases remaining between them. The CDR3 spans 15 residues. In DNA form, the CDR3 reads TGTGCCAGCAGTTTCGGGAGCTCCTATAATTCACCCCTCCACTTT. Protein sequence: CASSFGSSYNSPLHF.

V is TRBV5-1 and J is TRBJ1-2; 11 nucleotides match TRBD1. This CDR3 is 18 amino acids long. The ends lost 0 bases at V and 6 bases at J; junction bases unmatched: 13. Germline assignment: CDR1 SGHRS and CDR2 YFSETQ. The CDR3 DNA reads TGCGCCAGCAGCTTGGTCGGCTTGGGACAGGGGGATTCAAATGGCTACACCTTC. Translated, it gives CASSLVGLGQGDSNGYTF.

For the CDR3, the DNA is TGTGCCAGCAGCGCCCGTACTGATGGAAACACCATATATTTT. Protein product: CASSARTDGNTIYF. V is TRBV9 and J is TRBJ1-3; D not resolved. V lost 3 bases and J lost 3, with 10 bases in between. CDR3 size: 14 residues. Germline lookup yields CDR1 SGDLS and CDR2 YYNGEE.

The chain links TRBV4-2 to TRBJ1-6, with no clear D. CDR3 length equals 16 residues. Germline V CDR1 and CDR2: LGHNA, YNFKEQ. The V end was cut by 1 base, the J end by 5 bases, with 12 bases between. The chain's CDR3 is CASSQVSGINNSPLHF. The CDR3 nucleotides read TGTGCCAGCAGCCAAGTGTCCGGGATTAATAATTCACCCCTCCACTTT.

This chain uses TRBV3-1 (or the pseudogene TRBV3-2) with TRBJ1-6; 10 nucleotides match TRBD1. V was pared by 6 bases and J by 1 base, with 18 bases of the junction left unmatched. Germline CDR1 is LGHDT and CDR2 is YNNKEL (reference sequence). The CDR3 totals 21 residues. This chain's CDR3 is CASRGSTGTGDIFSYNSPLHF. Written as DNA, the CDR3 is TGTGCCAGCAGGGGGAGTACCGGGACAGGGGATATTTTTTCCTATAATTCACCCCTCCACTTT.

The V and J genes are TRBV4-1 and TRBJ2-1, with a weak D call TRBD2 (5 bases). Germline CDR1 and CDR2: MGHRA and YSYEKL. V was clipped by 3 bases and J by 13 bases, with 13 bases between them. The CDR3 has 12 residues. CDR3 nucleotide sequence: TGCGCCAGCAGCCAGACTACTAGGGTACAGTTCTTC. It codes for CASSQTTRVQFF.

This chain links TRBV15 with TRBJ1-5; maybe TRBD1 (5 bases). This CDR3 is 15 amino acids long. V was trimmed by 3 bases and J by 0 bases, leaving 9 bases between them. Germline lookup yields CDR1 LNHNV and CDR2 YYDKDF (reference sequence). The CDR3 loop is CATSSAGYSNQPQHF. The DNA for the CDR3 is TGTGCCACCAGCAGTGCAGGGTATAGCAATCAGCCCCAGCATTTT.

The gene calls are TRBV6-5 and TRBJ1-5; D remains unclear. CDR3 length equals 13 residues. Trimming stripped 4 bases from V and 3 bases from J, with 7 bases between. Germline V lookup: CDR1 MNHEY, CDR2 SVGAGI. CDR3 DNA: TGTGCCAGCAGTTGGTCCTACAATCAGCCCCAGCATTTT. It specifies CASSWSYNQPQHF.

The J gene is TRBJ1-1, the V gene TRBV18, with 9 bases identical to TRBD1. CDR3 length: 14 amino acids. V was clipped by 3 bases and J by 3 bases; unmatched bases: 2. CDR1 and CDR2 from the germline V gene are KGHSH and LQKENI. CDR3 residues: CASSPGTGYTEAFF. CDR3 DNA sequence: TGTGCCAGCTCACCCGGGACAGGGTACACTGAAGCTTTCTTT. The full variable domain, rest sourced from reference TRBV18 and TRBJ1-1, is NAGVMQNPRHLVRRRGQEARLRCSPMKGHSHVYWYRQLPEEGLKFMVYLQKENIIDESGMPKERFSAEFPKEGPSILRIQQVVRGDSAAYFCASSPGTGYTEAFFGQGTRLTVV.

This chain connects TRBV2 to TRBJ2-1; 10 bases fit TRBD2. Germline CDR1 reads SNHLY; CDR2 reads FYNNEI. The CDR3 has 14 amino acids. J gave up 7 bases and V 8 bases, and 8 bases lay outside the gene matches. In nucleotides, the CDR3 is TGTGCCAGCGAACTAGCGGGAAATCCTAATGAGCAGTTCTTC. Translation gives CASELAGNPNEQFF.

The genes are TRBV28 and TRBJ2-1; 10 nucleotides match TRBD2. Losses at the gene ends were 5 bases for V and 5 bases for J; bases not matched to a gene: 6. This CDR3 region has 15 residues. The germline V gene has CDR1 MDHEN and CDR2 SYDVKM. The CDR3 protein is CASSSSGRFNNEQFF. In DNA form, the CDR3 reads TGTGCCAGCAGTAGTAGCGGGAGGTTCAACAATGAGCAGTTCTTC.

The V gene is TRBV5-1, the J gene TRBJ2-3, with 7 bases matching TRBD2. The trim removed 4 bases at V and 4 bases at J, leaving 3 bases unmatched. The CDR3 is 13 amino acids. In germline, CDR1 is SGHRS, CDR2 YFSETQ. The CDR3 DNA sequence: TGCGCCAGCAGCATGGCGGGAGCAGATACGCAGTATTTT. Translating gives CASSMAGADTQYF.